This T cell receptor (beta chain) stems from a study of shared T cell receptors in the human thymus. This clone was detected only a few times. Assay used: immunoSEQ multiplex PCR; TCRdb lists only in-frame clones, some missing. The table shows hundreds of thousands of clones, with over 75% occurring only once. V lost 3 bases to trimming and J lost 0 bases; unmatched junction nucleotides: 3. The CDR3 sequence is 15 residues long. Germline CDR1 is LGHNA and CDR2 is YSLEER. This sample was also put to use in a study of human thymus T cells. That publication notes: Resections removed during corrective heart surgery provided the thymus tissue used. Unrelated individuals had highly overlapping thymic repertoires, as reported in related research.

This chain connects TRBV4-3 to TRBJ2-7, with 9 positions matching TRBD1. Sequencing input: thymocytes. The sequence derives from a boy under two years old with a congenital heart defect. The chain's CDR3 is CASSHDRGDSYEQYF. DNA for the CDR3: TGCGCCAGCAGCCACGACAGGGGGGACTCCTACGAGCAGTACTTC.